These 4 T cell receptor beta chains originate from one sample sequenced in a study of breast tumors, draining lymph nodes, adjacent tissues. TCRdb recomputed calls from the multiplex PCR reads with MiXCR, one row per CDR3 protein. The sample yields about 130,000 distinct CDR3 sequences, roughly 20% seen once. Samples came from axillary lymph nodes draining the breast cancer. Sequencing was performed on axillary lymph node tissue. The receptors here all came from a female donor with breast cancer. Some clones in this sample may be carry-over from other donors' samples.

Remarks on this clonotype: One base away lies a much larger clone, so this may be a sequencing read error. The V call is TRBV27, the J call TRBJ1-6, with D possibly TRBD1 on 5 matching bases. V was shortened by 6 bases and J by 8 bases, with 14 bases between the two germline ends. In germline, CDR1 is MNHEY, CDR2 SMNVEV (reference sequence). This CDR3 region has 14 residues. CDR3 sequence (DNA): TGTGCCAGCAGGCCCGGGACCAGTTATTCACCCCTCCACTTT. Protein sequence: CASRPGTSYSPLHF.

This clonotype appeared many times. The chain combines TRBV2 with TRBJ2-7, with a possible D match to TRBD2 (7 bases). The CDR3 runs 13 residues. The germline CDR1 and CDR2 sequences are SNHLY and FYNNEI. V lost 6 bases and J lost 2, with 11 bases in between. The CDR3 reads CASRGGGAYEQYF. In nucleotides, the CDR3 is TGTGCCAGCAGGGGGGGGGGCGCCTACGAGCAGTACTTC. The full variable domain, rest sourced from reference TRBV2 and TRBJ2-7, is EPEVTQTPSHQVTQMGQEVILRCVPISNHLYFYWYRQILGQKVEFLVSFYNNEISEKSEIFDDQFSVERPDGSNFTLKIRSTKLEDSAMYFCASRGGGAYEQYFGPGTRLTVT.

This clonotype occurred many times. The gene calls are TRBV7-3 and TRBJ2-3; D tentatively reads TRBD1 or TRBD2 (6 bases each). Germline assignment: CDR1 SGHTA and CDR2 FQGTGA. The CDR3 totals 17 residues. The V end was cut by 1 base, the J end by 3 bases, with 17 bases between. CDR3 nucleotides: TGTGCCAGCAGCTTAAGGTCTAATCGGGGGCGGACAGATACGCAGTATTTT. Its translation is CASSLRSNRGRTDTQYF.

In its sample, this clonotype was seen many times. V and J are TRBV3-1 and TRBJ2-1; D remains unclear. Germline CDR1 reads LGHDT; CDR2 reads YNNKEL (reference sequence). V lost 0 bases and J lost 12, with 9 bases in between. The CDR3 is 12 residues long. CDR3 sequence: CASSQDLGGQFF. CDR3 coding DNA: TGTGCCAGCAGCCAAGATCTTGGCGGGCAGTTCTTC.